One and the same sample provided the 20 T cell receptor beta chains below, sequenced in a study of blood T cell repertoires in COVID-19. Sequenced by immunoSEQ multiplex PCR; TCRdb stores in-frame clones only, minus some. The sample consists of about 180,000 clones, roughly 86% of them appearing once. Source material: peripheral blood. The receptors were gathered from a man aged 60 to 75 with COVID-19, enrolled during active disease.

About this clone: A read error may account for a junction end that differs from germline. V usage is TRBV4-3 and J usage is TRBJ1-3, with TRBD1 as a possible D gene (5 bases). CDR3 length: 13 residues. CDR1 LGHNA and CDR2 YSLEER come from the germline V gene. The CDR3 sequence is CASSQDQGTTIYF. CDR3 coding DNA: TGCGCCAGCAGCCAAGATCAGGGAACCACCATATATTTT.

The chain employs TRBV4-3 and TRBJ2-2; D is undetermined. Trimming took 0 bases from V and 7 from J, leaving 9 bases between them. CDR3 length: 14 amino acids. Germline V gene data show CDR1 as LGHNA and CDR2 as YSLEER. The CDR3 DNA is TGCGCCAGCAGCCAAGATTCTAACGGCGGGGAGCTGTTTTTT. Its translation is CASSQDSNGGELFF.

The rearrangement uses TRBV4-3 and TRBJ2-1; 9 bases fit TRBD2. The CDR3 consists of 16 residues. Germline loops: CDR1 LGHNA, CDR2 YSLEER. The V segment lost 6 bases and the J segment 9 bases; nucleotides outside the gene matches: 15. The CDR3 DNA reads as TGCGCCAGCAGTCCGAAAGCGGGAGGACTCGAAGGTGAGCAGTTCTTC. This sequence encodes CASSPKAGGLEGEQFF.

On this clone itself: Distinct nucleotide sequences in the sample also encode this CDR3. The chain is built from TRBV3-1 (or the pseudogene TRBV3-2) and TRBJ1-6; TRBD1 aligns across 7 bases. The CDR3 is 15 amino acids. Germline-derived CDR1 and CDR2 are LGHDT and YNNKEL (reference sequence). J gave up 5 bases and V 4 bases, and 5 bases lay outside the gene matches. The CDR3 loop reads CASSPGTADNSPLHF. DNA for the CDR3: TGTGCCAGCAGCCCAGGGACAGCCGATAATTCACCCCTCCACTTT.

The chain couples TRBV19 to TRBJ1-5; a possible D gene is TRBD1 (5 bases). Germline V lookup: CDR1 LNHDA, CDR2 SQIVND (reference sequence). This CDR3 contains 15 residues. Trimming left V 4 bases short and J 0 bases short, with 10 bases between. CDR3 loop: CASSTGSNSNQPQHF. CDR3 sequence (DNA): TGTGCCAGTAGTACAGGGTCGAATAGCAATCAGCCCCAGCATTTT.

CDR3 in amino acids: CASSQGQGFTGELFF. The CDR3 DNA reads as TGCGCCAGCAGCCAGGGACAGGGGTTCACCGGGGAGCTGTTTTTT. The genes are TRBV4-3 and TRBJ2-2; 10 bases line up with TRBD1. The CDR3 consists of 15 residues. Germline V gene sequence: CDR1 LGHNA, CDR2 YSLEER. V shed 3 bases and J 4 bases; nucleotides not matched to a gene: 2.

This clone was recorded at least ten times. The rearrangement uses TRBV4-3 and TRBJ1-5; D not certain. Germline CDR1 is LGHNA and CDR2 is YSLEER. The CDR3 spans 15 residues. With 0 bases removed from V and 5 bases from J, the gap between germline ends came to 11 bases. CDR3 protein: CASSQDLAVYQPQHF. CDR3 in DNA: TGCGCCAGCAGCCAAGATCTGGCTGTCTATCAGCCCCAGCATTTT.

This clone was counted between two and nine times. The rearrangement links TRBV19 to TRBJ1-5; 9 bases are a match to TRBD1. Germline V gene sequence: CDR1 LNHDA, CDR2 SQIVND (reference sequence). The CDR3 runs to 16 residues. After removal of 2 bases from V and 9 bases from J, the junction contained 11 bases not matched to a gene. CDR3 amino acids: CASSILSGQGGRPQHF. The CDR3 DNA sequence: TGTGCCAGTAGTATACTATCGGGACAGGGAGGGAGGCCCCAGCATTTT.

The CDR3 loop reads CASSFREYNSPLHF. The CDR3 DNA reads as TGTGCCAGCAGTTTCCGGGAGTATAATTCACCCCTCCACTTT. The chain uses TRBV27 and TRBJ1-6; D is ambiguous. In germline, CDR1 is MNHEY, CDR2 SMNVEV (reference sequence). This CDR3 spans 14 amino acids. With 3 bases removed from V and 4 bases from J, the gap between germline ends came to 7 bases.

This chain connects TRBV6-5 to TRBJ1-2; no definite D call. Trimming took off 5 bases at V and 6 bases at J, with 16 bases between the two ends. CDR1 and CDR2 (germline): MNHEY, SVGAGI. The CDR3 consists of 14 residues. The CDR3 sequence: CASSMLTMGNGYTF. CDR3 nucleotides: TGTGCCAGCAGTATGCTAACTATGGGTAATGGCTACACCTTC.

The chain links TRBV6-1 to TRBJ2-7; 11 bases agree with TRBD1. V was pared by 3 bases and J by 4 bases, with 5 bases of the junction left unmatched. The CDR3 has 15 residues. CDR1 is MNHNS and CDR2 is SASEGT in the germline V gene. The CDR3 protein is CASSDGGQGVYEQYF. For the CDR3, the DNA is TGTGCCAGCAGTGACGGGGGACAGGGGGTGTACGAGCAGTACTTC.

This chain links TRBV9 with TRBJ2-5; D not certain. The CDR3 is 12 amino acids. V was pared by 0 bases and J by 8 bases, with 8 bases between. CDR1 is SGDLS, CDR2 YYNGEE, per germline. The CDR3 DNA reads TGTGCCAGCAGCGTAGATGGGCTAACCCAGTACTTC. It yields the protein CASSVDGLTQYF.

Turning to this clone: Other DNA sequences in the sample encode the same CDR3. CDR3 coding DNA: TGCGCCAGCAGCTTGGTGACAGGGAGCTCCTACGAGCAGTACTTC. Translation: CASSLVTGSSYEQYF. The chain carries TRBV5-1 and TRBJ2-7; 7 positions agree with TRBD1. Germline V CDR1 and CDR2: SGHRS, YFSETQ. The CDR3 consists of 15 residues. With V trimmed by 0 bases and J by 0 bases, 3 bases remained unmatched.

The rearrangement uses TRBV5-1 and TRBJ1-6; possibly TRBD1 for D (6 bases). The CDR3 loop spans 14 amino acids. CDR1 and CDR2 (germline): SGHRS, YFSETQ. Trimming shortened V by 4 bases and J by 6 bases, and 11 bases separated the two germline ends. CDR3 region: CASSLGQSNSPLHF. In DNA, the CDR3 is TGCGCCAGCAGCCTCGGACAGTCTAATTCACCCCTCCACTTT.

The rearrangement joins TRBV28 to TRBJ2-7, with 9 bases lining up with TRBD1. The germline V gene encodes CDR1 MDHEN and CDR2 SYDVKM. This CDR3 contains 14 residues. V gave up 6 bases and J gave up 10 bases; unmatched junction bases: 13. CDR3 in DNA: TGTGCCAGCAGCCCCGGGACAGGGTCCCTTTTACAGTACTTC. It yields the protein CASSPGTGSLLQYF.

This clone was detected a few times. The V and J genes are TRBV6-5 and TRBJ1-1; D remains unclear. CDR1 and CDR2 from the germline V gene are MNHEY and SVGAGI. The CDR3 spans 12 residues. V lost 8 bases to trimming and J lost 1 base, with 8 bases between them. Here the CDR3 DNA reads TGTGCCAGCTGGAGGGCGAACACTGAAGCTTTCTTT. This translates into CASWRANTEAFF.

The chain recombines TRBV11-1 with TRBJ1-2; 7 bases are a match to TRBD1. Germline-derived CDR1 and CDR2 are SGHAT and FQDESV (reference sequence). Trimming at V came to 5 bases and at J to 8 bases, leaving 5 bases not matched to a gene. This CDR3 has 12 amino acids. The CDR3 here is CASSPWTGGYTF. The CDR3 region has the DNA TGTGCCAGCAGCCCATGGACAGGAGGCTACACCTTC.

The chain joins TRBV7-2 to TRBJ1-2; 10 bases align to TRBD1. The CDR3 has 15 amino acids. Germline V CDR1 and CDR2: SGHTA, FQGNSA. The trim removed 5 bases at V and 5 bases at J, leaving 8 bases unmatched. CDR3 region: CASSPRQGARYGYTF. The CDR3 DNA follows: TGTGCCAGCAGCCCCCGACAGGGGGCTCGGTATGGCTACACCTTC.

V gene TRBV28 combines with J gene TRBJ1-6; the D gene is possibly TRBD1 (5 bases). The germline V and J ends were trimmed by 4 bases and 13 bases, with 17 bases remaining between them. CDR3 length: 14 residues. Germline-derived CDR1 and CDR2 are MDHEN and SYDVKM. The CDR3 DNA sequence: TGTGCCAGCAGTTCACCACAGGTTACCCTTCCCCTCCACTTT. This gives the protein CASSSPQVTLPLHF.

The chain employs TRBV7-2 and TRBJ2-2; 10 positions agree with TRBD1. Germline lookup yields CDR1 SGHTA and CDR2 FQGNSA. Germline trimming cut 1 base from V and 6 bases from J; bases unmatched to any gene: 2. The CDR3 runs to 15 residues. The CDR3 region has the DNA TGTGCCAGCAGCTTAGGAGGGACAGGGGCCGGGGAGCTGTTTTTT. Encoded protein: CASSLGGTGAGELFF.